This T cell receptor beta chain was documented in a study of blood T cells in healthy people across ages. This CDR3 region has 17 residues. Looked up from germline, CDR1 is LGHDT and CDR2 is YNNKEL (reference sequence). Researchers collected approximately 9.5 milliliters of peripheral blood from every single donor. With regard to this clonotype: Its antigen is currently unknown.

The use of a sample-barcoded 5' primer and a J-beta primer mix characterized a second PCR of roughly 6 to 11 cycles. MiXCR, run by TCRdb on the 5' RACE reads, gives a single entry per CDR3 protein. Of fewer than 2,000,000 distinct CDR3 sequences listed, 34% are singletons. Study-wide points: Both naive CD4+ cell counts and diversity were greater in long-lived donors than in aged donors. Observed TCR beta diversity showed a strong correlation with the percentage of naive T cells as measured by flow cytometry.

The chain recombines TRBV3-1 with TRBJ2-7; 10 bases are a match to TRBD1. The end of the DNA is better explained by TRBJ2-4, so the J call may be wrong. Specimen: blood. The TCR sequence derives from a woman under 40 in good health. CDR3: CASSQRGQGIAKNIQYF. Written as DNA, the CDR3 is TGTGCCAGCAGTCAGAGGGGACAGGGGATCGCCAAAAACATTCAGTACTTC.